These 20 T cell receptor beta chains originate from one sample sequenced in a study of blood T cells in healthy people across ages. A second about 7 to 12 cycle PCR used barcoded and J-beta primers. TCRdb ran MiXCR on the 5' RACE reads and lists one entry per CDR3 protein. The sample contains roughly 800,000 distinct CDR3 sequences, about three fifths of which appear only once. The sample taken for sequencing was blood. All receptors derive from a man aged 30-40 years in good health.

The V gene is TRBV20-1, the J gene TRBJ2-2, with 7 bases matching TRBD1. This CDR3 region has 18 residues. Germline V gene lookup returns CDR1 DFQATT and CDR2 SNEGSKA (reference sequence). The ends lost 2 bases at V and 4 bases at J; junction bases unmatched: 16. As DNA, the CDR3 is TGCAGTGCTAGAAGGACCGGGACAGCAAGATTTCTCACCGGGGAGCTGTTTTTT. It translates to CSARRTGTARFLTGELFF.

V usage is TRBV29-1 and J usage is TRBJ2-5; D not certain. Trimming stripped 4 bases from V and 3 bases from J, with 12 bases between. The CDR3 has 13 residues. The germline CDR1 and CDR2 sequences are SQVTM and ANQGSEA. CDR3 residues: CSVVGIDKETQYF. The CDR3 coding sequence is TGCAGCGTTGTTGGAATCGACAAAGAGACCCAGTACTTC.

The genes are TRBV3-1 and TRBJ2-5; D is perhaps TRBD1 (6 bases). The V end lost 2 bases, the J end lost 1 base, and 14 bases lay between the germline ends. From germline, CDR1 is LGHDT and CDR2 YNNKEL (reference sequence). The CDR3 length is 16 residues. The CDR3: CASSQNHGQLQETQYF. CDR3 bases: TGTGCCAGCAGCCAAAACCACGGACAGCTCCAAGAGACCCAGTACTTC.

This chain connects TRBV10-3 to TRBJ1-1, with a possible D match to TRBD1 (6 bases). V was pared by 6 bases and J by 8 bases, with 19 bases between. Germline V gene lookup returns CDR1 ENHRY and CDR2 SYGVKD. The CDR3 spans 14 residues. CDR3 amino acids: CAIRGSGERSEAFF. In nucleotides, the CDR3 is TGTGCCATCAGGGGCTCAGGGGAGAGGAGCGAAGCTTTCTTT.

The chain uses TRBV20-1 and TRBJ2-7; D may match TRBD1 or TRBD2 (5 bases each). CDR1 and CDR2 (germline): DFQATT, SNEGSKA (reference sequence). The ends were cut back, 5 bases at V and 0 bases at J, with 14 bases in the middle. The CDR3 runs 14 residues. This chain's CDR3 is CSAPRDASSYEQYF. CDR3 nucleotides: TGCAGTGCTCCCCGGGACGCAAGCTCCTACGAGCAGTACTTC.

V is TRBV6-2 or TRBV6-3 and J is TRBJ1-5, with D unclear. With 6 bases removed from V and 6 bases from J, the gap between germline ends came to 18 bases. The CDR3 is 15 amino acids. From germline, CDR1 is MNHEY and CDR2 SVGEGT. CDR3 sequence reads: CASSYRSEAAQPQHF. CDR3 DNA: TGTGCCAGCAGCTACCGATCCGAGGCGGCTCAGCCCCAGCATTTT.

The chain employs TRBV20-1 and TRBJ2-1, with TRBD2 matching 9 bases. Per the germline V gene, CDR1 is DFQATT and CDR2 is SNEGSKA (reference sequence). The CDR3 loop spans 16 amino acids. Trimming at V came to 2 bases and at J to 4 bases, leaving 9 bases not matched to a gene. The CDR3 nucleotides read TGCAGTGCTAGAATGACTAGCGGTCTCCAATACAATGAGCAGTTCTTC. Translation gives CSARMTSGLQYNEQFF.

The chain links TRBV20-1 to TRBJ1-2, with D possibly being TRBD1 (6 bases). The CDR3 consists of 13 residues. V shed 3 bases and J shed 8 bases, with 16 bases lying between them. Looked up from germline, CDR1 is DFQATT and CDR2 is SNEGSKA (reference sequence). CDR3 in amino acids: CSASRPGADGYTF. The CDR3 nucleotides are TGCAGTGCTAGCCGTCCGGGGGCGGACGGCTACACCTTC.

The CDR3 sequence is CASSQGPEVGSPLHF. CDR3 sequence (DNA): TGTGCCAGCAGCCAAGGCCCGGAGGTTGGTTCACCCCTCCACTTT. This chain connects TRBV4-2 to TRBJ1-6; D is unresolved. This CDR3 is built from 15 residues. The V end lost 1 base, the J end lost 9 bases, and 13 bases lay between the germline ends. The germline V gene has CDR1 LGHNA and CDR2 YNFKEQ.

This clonotype was observed a handful of times. This chain links TRBV5-6 with TRBJ2-1; D may be TRBD2 (7 bases). CDR1 and CDR2 (germline): SGHDT, YYEEEE. V was cut by 4 bases and J by 8 bases, with 19 bases left in between. The CDR3 extends over 15 amino acids. The CDR3 spells CASSDEGGGLYEQFF. The CDR3 DNA reads as TGTGCCAGCAGCGACGAGGGGGGGGGCCTCTATGAGCAGTTCTTC.

CDR3 in DNA: TGCAGCGTTGACGCTAGGGGTTCGAACACCGGGGAGCTGTTTTTT. This gives the protein CSVDARGSNTGELFF. The V and J genes are TRBV29-1 and TRBJ2-2; D perhaps matches TRBD1 (5 bases). Trimming removed 3 bases from V and 0 bases from J, with 11 bases in between. Germline assignment: CDR1 SQVTM and CDR2 ANQGSEA. This CDR3 comprises 15 residues.

The rearrangement joins TRBV6-5 to TRBJ1-4; tentative D call: TRBD1 (6 bases). The CDR3 is made up of 17 amino acids. Trimming stripped 4 bases from V and 0 bases from J, with 15 bases between. In germline, CDR1 is MNHEY, CDR2 SVGAGI. CDR3 amino acids: CASSLLRGSATNEKLFF. The CDR3 DNA is TGTGCCAGCAGTTTGCTCAGGGGCTCCGCAACTAATGAAAAACTGTTTTTT.

V and J are TRBV29-1 and TRBJ2-3; D gene ambiguous. The CDR3 is made up of 15 amino acids. Germline CDR1 and CDR2: SQVTM and ANQGSEA. Trimming left V 5 bases short and J 2 bases short, with 17 bases between. Written as DNA, the CDR3 is TGCAGCGTTACAGCCACTTTGGTCCCCACAGATACGCAGTATTTT. This translates into CSVTATLVPTDTQYF.

The rearrangement uses TRBV30 and TRBJ2-5; 9 positions match TRBD2. The ends lost 4 bases at V and 5 bases at J; junction bases unmatched: 11. Germline CDR1 GTSNPN, CDR2 SVGIG (reference sequence). CDR3 size: 15 residues. CDR3 sequence (DNA): TGTGCCTGGAAACGCGGGGGGGCCGGTTTGGAGACCCAGTACTTC. Encoded protein: CAWKRGGAGLETQYF.

This clonotype appeared a few times. This chain links TRBV10-3 with TRBJ2-3; D gene uncertain. V dropped 0 bases and J dropped 4 bases, with 5 bases sitting between them. The CDR3 is made up of 13 amino acids. The germline CDR1 and CDR2 sequences are ENHRY and SYGVKD. The CDR3 sequence is CAISESWADTQYF. The CDR3, as DNA: TGTGCCATCAGTGAGTCGTGGGCAGATACGCAGTATTTT.

The chain links TRBV10-3 to TRBJ1-5; D ambiguous. Germline assignment: CDR1 ENHRY and CDR2 SYGVKD. This CDR3 has 14 amino acids. The V gene lost 0 bases and the J gene lost 3 bases, with 6 bases spanning the gap. CDR3 in DNA: TGTGCCATCAGTGAGTCGCCCGACAATCAGCCCCAGCATTTT. Translation gives CAISESPDNQPQHF.

The chain employs TRBV6-6 and TRBJ2-1; tentatively, D is TRBD1 or TRBD2 (5 bases each). Germline CDR1 MNHNY, CDR2 SVGAGI (reference sequence). The CDR3 covers 13 residues. Trimming took off 6 bases at V and 11 bases at J, with 17 bases between the two ends. The CDR3 region has the DNA TGTGCCAGCAGACCAACACAGGCGGGTAAGCAGTTCTTC. Translation: CASRPTQAGKQFF.

This sequence joins TRBV20-1 and TRBJ2-7; a weak D match, TRBD1 (5 bases). V dropped 1 base and J dropped 0 bases, with 19 bases sitting between them. The CDR3 extends over 17 amino acids. The germline gives CDR1 DFQATT, CDR2 SNEGSKA (reference sequence). The CDR3 sequence is CSARGGAPTDASYEQYF. Written as DNA, the CDR3 is TGCAGTGCTAGAGGAGGAGCACCGACAGATGCCTCCTACGAGCAGTACTTC.

The chain carries TRBV20-1 and TRBJ2-4; 8 bases line up with TRBD1. This CDR3 is 14 amino acids long. CDR1 is DFQATT, CDR2 SNEGSKA, per germline (reference sequence). Trimming at V came to 6 bases and at J to 13 bases, leaving 17 bases not matched to a gene. The CDR3 region is CSAPTDRGGMQQYF. In DNA form, the CDR3 reads TGCAGTGCGCCCACCGACAGGGGTGGTATGCAGCAGTACTTC.

This sequence joins TRBV5-1 and TRBJ2-7; 7 bases are a match to TRBD2. CDR1 and CDR2 (germline): SGHRS, YFSETQ. The CDR3 loop spans 14 amino acids. J lost 3 bases, V lost 0 bases, and 3 bases had no gene match. The CDR3 protein is CASSLAAGDYEQYF. The CDR3, as DNA: TGCGCCAGCAGCTTGGCCGCGGGGGACTACGAGCAGTACTTC.